This T cell receptor beta chain stems from a study of OX40 agonist ivuxolimab in advanced cancers. Study-wide points: Blood T cells, both CD4+ and CD8+, expanded clonally by week 6 at 0.1 to 3.0 mg/kg.

Method: immunoSEQ multiplex PCR; TCRdb's copy keeps in-frame clones and lacks some. This table has 84,000 or so clones, roughly 94% appearing once. The CDR3 has 20 amino acids. Germline lookup yields CDR1 SGDLS and CDR2 YYNGEE. V was trimmed by 4 bases and J by 1 base, leaving 29 bases between them. With respect to this clone: What it recognizes is unknown.

J is TRBJ1-1 and V is TRBV9, with D unresolved. The sequence derives from an adult with an advanced solid tumor such as melanoma, head and neck, liver or kidney cancer. The source material was CD4+ or CD8+ T cells sorted from blood, sampled in a trial of the OX40 agonist ivuxolimab. DNA of the CDR3: TGTGCCAGCAGCCCATCCCTCACTCAGACCCCCCGAGCCGGGAACACTGAAGCTTTCTTT. It specifies CASSPSLTQTPRAGNTEAFF. Complete variable domain (other parts from reference TRBV9 and TRBJ1-1): DSGVTQTPKHLITATGQRVTLRCSPRSGDLSVYWYQQSLDQGLQFLIQYYNGEERAKGNILERFSAQQFPDLHSELNLSSLELGDSALYFCASSPSLTQTPRAGNTEAFFGQGTRLTVV.